This T cell receptor beta chain was observed in a study of Siglec-9 on CD8 T cells in melanoma. The V gene's germline CDR1 is MGHDK and CDR2 SYGVNS. The CDR3 runs 18 residues. V dropped 3 bases and J dropped 0; count of bases not matched to a gene: 11. Repertoires were generated with immunoSEQ multiplex PCR, while TCRdb's copy carries only in-frame clones and drops some. The sample has some 37,000 clones; roughly 84% are singletons. Study results and limitations: In melanoma tumors, a Siglec-9-marked effector memory CD8+ subset reportedly appeared to accumulate.

Worth noting for this clone: The antigen is unknown.

The specimen sequenced was Siglec-9- CD8+ T cells sorted from blood. The TCR was taken from a human donor in good health. This chain links TRBV25-1 with TRBJ1-1; 9 bases align to TRBD1. The CDR3 is CASSDYVPGQGMNTEAFF. The CDR3 nucleotides read TGTGCCAGCAGTGACTACGTCCCGGGACAGGGAATGAACACTGAAGCTTTCTTT.